This T cell receptor beta chain stems from a study of blood T cell repertoires in COVID-19. Study in general: The United States, Italy and Spain were the sources of the acute and convalescent COVID-19 samples. PBMCs, B-cell-depleted T cells, or T cells were the source of the cDNA or gDNA that made up the material.

Authors' data handling: Reference gene primer amplification yielded estimated nucleated cell counts. Using immunoSEQ multiplex PCR, the repertoire was profiled, and TCRdb retains in-frame clones only, with some absent. V, J and clone size derive from that table, while D and trimming were established from the DNA sequence. The repertoire holds fewer than 150,000 clones, with roughly 81% as singletons. This CDR3 has 16 residues. The germline gives CDR1 SGHRS, CDR2 YFSETQ. V dropped 4 bases and J dropped 7 bases, with 18 bases sitting between them. The V gene is TRBV5-1, the J gene TRBJ1-6, with D perhaps matching TRBD1 (5 bases). This clonotype originated in a human donor in a cohort sampled during active COVID-19. Sequenced input: peripheral blood. CDR3 bases: TGCGCCAGCAGCCCGGATCGGGGACTCCAAAATTCACCCCTCCACTTT. This gives the protein CASSPDRGLQNSPLHF.